Following are 16 T cell receptor beta chains from one sample sequenced in a study of cytomegalovirus exposure and HLA in healthy donors. The PCR made use of 60 Vbeta and 13 Jbeta primers. Measured with immunoSEQ multiplex PCR; TCRdb has only the in-frame clones, and not every one. The sample lists approximately 110,000 clones; over 60% were seen once. The sample taken for sequencing was PBMCs. These receptor sequences come from a woman aged 40 to 49 in good health and CMV-seropositive.

The chain combines TRBV5-4 with TRBJ1-6; D is possibly TRBD1 (5 bases). The CDR3 sequence is 15 residues long. The germline CDR1 and CDR2 sequences are SGHNT and YYREEE (reference sequence). V dropped 6 bases and J dropped 10 bases, with 20 bases sitting between them. CDR3 sequence: CASTQEGRGGSPLHF. In DNA, the CDR3 is TGTGCCAGCACCCAAGAGGGGCGCGGGGGATCACCCCTCCACTTT.

The rearrangement links TRBV5-1 to TRBJ2-7; D is undetermined. Trimming removed 0 bases from V and 0 bases from J, with 13 bases in between. CDR3 length: 16 amino acids. The germline gives CDR1 SGHRS, CDR2 YFSETQ. CDR3 sequence: CASSLGITSISYEQYF. The CDR3 region has the DNA TGCGCCAGCAGCTTGGGTATAACTTCGATCTCCTACGAGCAGTACTTC.

The CDR3 nucleotides are TGCGCCAGCAGCCTCAGCTTCGCCTCCGGGGAGACCCAGTACTTC. Translated: CASSLSFASGETQYF. V is TRBV5-1 and J is TRBJ2-5; the D is unclear. V gave up 4 bases and J gave up 5 bases, with 18 bases separating them. Germline CDR1 and CDR2: SGHRS and YFSETQ. The CDR3 consists of 15 residues.

A few counts support this clone. V gene TRBV11-3 combines with J gene TRBJ2-1; the match to TRBD1 covers 9 bases. V lost 4 bases, J lost 7 bases, and 14 bases stayed unmatched. Per the germline V gene, CDR1 is SGHNT and CDR2 is YENEEA. The CDR3 is 17 residues long. CDR3 in amino acids: CASSSLNRWTGENEQFF. As DNA, the CDR3 is TGTGCCAGCAGCTCCCTAAATCGTTGGACAGGGGAGAATGAGCAGTTCTTC.

This clone has only a few counts. V and J are TRBV6-5 and TRBJ1-1; tentative D call: TRBD1 (6 bases). Trimming removed 9 bases at V and 4 bases at J, with 12 bases between. From germline, CDR1 is MNHEY and CDR2 SVGAGI. This CDR3 region has 12 residues. CDR3 DNA sequence: TGTGCCAGTTACAGGGAAGGCACTGAAGCTTTCTTT. It translates to CASYREGTEAFF.

The V call is TRBV18, the J call TRBJ2-3, with a possible D match to TRBD1 (5 bases). Between the trimmed V and J ends, which lost 1 base and 0 bases, there was a span of 20 bases. CDR1 is KGHSH and CDR2 is LQKENI in the germline V gene. The CDR3 is 19 residues long. The CDR3 spells CASSPLRKGSLTSTDTQYF. The CDR3 DNA sequence: TGTGCCAGCTCACCACTGAGGAAGGGGTCGCTCACTAGCACAGATACGCAGTATTTT.

This clone has just a few counts. The chain has TRBV28 and TRBJ2-3; TRBD2 matches 8 bases. The CDR3 runs 15 residues. V shed 6 bases and J 2 bases; nucleotides not matched to a gene: 7. Germline lookup yields CDR1 MDHEN and CDR2 SYDVKM. CDR3 sequence: CASSAASGFTDTQYF. In DNA, the CDR3 is TGTGCCAGCAGCGCCGCTAGCGGGTTCACAGATACGCAGTATTTT.

This clone was seen only a few times. The genes are TRBV4-1 and TRBJ2-3; 10 bases are a match to TRBD2. V lost 6 bases to trimming and J lost 4 bases; unmatched junction nucleotides: 7. Per germline, CDR1 MGHRA and CDR2 YSYEKL. This CDR3 comprises 15 residues. CDR3 residues: CASSLAGVGPDTQYF. CDR3 bases: TGCGCCAGCAGTCTAGCGGGAGTTGGGCCAGATACGCAGTATTTT.

The rearrangement uses TRBV7-9 and TRBJ2-2, with 9 bases that match TRBD2. Unmatched junction bases numbered 3, after V lost 3 bases and J lost 7 bases. This CDR3 has 14 amino acids. Per germline, CDR1 SEHNR and CDR2 FQNEAQ (reference sequence). CDR3 DNA: TGTGCCAGCAGCTTTCTAGCGGGATACGGGGAGCTGTTTTTT. Its translation: CASSFLAGYGELFF.

This chain connects TRBV10-3 to TRBJ1-5, with a tentative D call TRBD1 (6 bases). The germline V gene encodes CDR1 ENHRY and CDR2 SYGVKD. V lost 0 bases to trimming and J lost 5 bases, with 17 bases between them. This CDR3 has 17 residues. The CDR3 DNA sequence: TGTGCCATCAGTGAGTCGACAGGCAGGGTAAAAGATCAGCCCCAGCATTTT. Protein sequence: CAISESTGRVKDQPQHF.

The chain recombines TRBV6-1 with TRBJ2-7; maybe TRBD2 (5 bases). Trimming took off 7 bases at V and 3 bases at J, with 7 bases between the two ends. CDR3 length: 11 amino acids. The germline gives CDR1 MNHNS, CDR2 SASEGT. The CDR3 DNA follows: TGTGCCAGCACACTAGACTACGAGCAGTACTTC. Translating it yields CASTLDYEQYF.

The V gene is TRBV19, the J gene TRBJ2-3; weak D call: TRBD2 (6 bases). The CDR3 extends over 15 amino acids. V was clipped by 4 bases and J by 0 bases, with 11 bases between them. Germline V gene lookup returns CDR1 LNHDA and CDR2 SQIVND (reference sequence). CDR3 protein: CASSTLGTSTDTQYF. Written as DNA, the CDR3 is TGTGCCAGTAGTACCCTAGGGACTAGCACAGATACGCAGTATTTT.

The chain uses TRBV2 and TRBJ1-5; 10 bases fit TRBD1. CDR3 length: 15 residues. V shed 5 bases and J 4 bases; nucleotides not matched to a gene: 5. Germline CDR1 reads SNHLY; CDR2 reads FYNNEI. The CDR3, as DNA: TGTGCCAGCAGTCCCGACAGGGGGCTGAATCAGCCCCAGCATTTT. This translates into CASSPDRGLNQPQHF.

In its sample, this clone was seen once. The chain combines TRBV29-1 with TRBJ2-7; 8 bases agree with TRBD1. Germline loops: CDR1 SQVTM, CDR2 ANQGSEA. V shed 6 bases and J 3 bases; nucleotides not matched to a gene: 10. The CDR3 extends over 14 amino acids. For the CDR3, the DNA is TGCAGCGTGACAGGGGAAGGGGAAAGCTACGAGCAGTACTTC. Its translation is CSVTGEGESYEQYF.

The rearrangement joins TRBV5-1 to TRBJ2-5; 8 bases align to TRBD2. The germline V gene has CDR1 SGHRS and CDR2 YFSETQ. V lost 4 bases, J lost 2 bases, and 4 bases stayed unmatched. This CDR3 is 14 amino acids long. DNA for the CDR3: TGCGCCAGCAGCCCGACTAGCGTACAAGAGACCCAGTACTTC. Translating it yields CASSPTSVQETQYF.

The chain couples TRBV5-1 to TRBJ1-4; 8 bases are a match to TRBD1. The CDR3 is 15 amino acids. CDR1 is SGHRS, CDR2 YFSETQ, per germline. V was pared by 4 bases and J by 6 bases, with 8 bases of the junction left unmatched. CDR3 amino acids: CASSQDRVGDEKLFF. The CDR3 region has the DNA TGCGCCAGCAGCCAGGACAGGGTAGGAGATGAAAAACTGTTTTTT.